The sequence of this T cell receptor (beta chain) was determined in a study of cytomegalovirus exposure and HLA in healthy donors. Profiled with immunoSEQ multiplex PCR; TCRdb holds only in-frame clones, not every one. The sample includes tens of thousands of clones, roughly 88% of them seen just once. From the roughly 120-subject validation cohort, which was separate from the approximately 700-subject first cohort, the donors were drawn. Notes on the study in general: Across donors, most TCRs were seen rarely, yet some public ones were widespread. Reports credit the classifier with highly specific, highly sensitive diagnosis of cytomegalovirus status. Some TCR beta chains (164 of them) were listed as cytomegalovirus-associated.

In the case of this clone: Antigen unknown.

The CDR3 runs 17 residues. Germline V gene data show CDR1 as SGDLS and CDR2 as YYNGEE. V lost 1 base, J lost 7 bases, and 21 bases lay in between. This receptor was obtained from a man aged 30 to 45 in good health and CMV-seronegative. The rearrangement joins TRBV9 to TRBJ2-1, with a tentative D call TRBD2 (5 bases). The sequencing sample was made of PBMCs. The CDR3 nucleotides are TGTGCCAGCAGCGTACCACAACGGGGAATTCTTGGGAATGAGCAGTTCTTC. Protein: CASSVPQRGILGNEQFF.